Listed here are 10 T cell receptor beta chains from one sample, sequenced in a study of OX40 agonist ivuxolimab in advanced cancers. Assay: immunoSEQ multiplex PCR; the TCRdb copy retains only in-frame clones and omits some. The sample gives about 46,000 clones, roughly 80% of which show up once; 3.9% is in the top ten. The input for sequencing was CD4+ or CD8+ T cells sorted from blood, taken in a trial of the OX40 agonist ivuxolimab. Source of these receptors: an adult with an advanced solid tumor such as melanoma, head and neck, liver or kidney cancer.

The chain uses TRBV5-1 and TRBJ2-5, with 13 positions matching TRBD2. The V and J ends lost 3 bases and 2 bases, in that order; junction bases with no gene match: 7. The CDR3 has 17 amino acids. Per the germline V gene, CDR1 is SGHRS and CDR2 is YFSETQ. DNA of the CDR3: TGCGCCAGCAGCTCCCTACTAGCGGGAGGGCTGCAAGAGACCCAGTACTTC. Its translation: CASSSLLAGGLQETQYF.

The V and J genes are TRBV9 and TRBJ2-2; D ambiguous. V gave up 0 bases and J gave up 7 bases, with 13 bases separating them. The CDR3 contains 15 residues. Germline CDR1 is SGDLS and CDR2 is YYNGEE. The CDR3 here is CASSVGMSAGGELFF. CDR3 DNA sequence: TGTGCCAGCAGCGTAGGAATGTCGGCCGGCGGGGAGCTGTTTTTT.

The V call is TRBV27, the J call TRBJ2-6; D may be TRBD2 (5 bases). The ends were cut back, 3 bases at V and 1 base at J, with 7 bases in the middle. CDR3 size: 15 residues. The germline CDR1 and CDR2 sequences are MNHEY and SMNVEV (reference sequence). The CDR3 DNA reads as TGTGCCAGCAGTTTCACGGGGTCTGGGGCCAACGTCCTGACTTTC. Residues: CASSFTGSGANVLTF.

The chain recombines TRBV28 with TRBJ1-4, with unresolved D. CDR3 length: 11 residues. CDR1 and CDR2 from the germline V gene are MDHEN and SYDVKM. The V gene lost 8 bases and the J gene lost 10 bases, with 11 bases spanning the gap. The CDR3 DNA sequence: TGTGCCAGCCGTAGGGTCGGAAAACTGTTTTTT. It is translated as CASRRVGKLFF.

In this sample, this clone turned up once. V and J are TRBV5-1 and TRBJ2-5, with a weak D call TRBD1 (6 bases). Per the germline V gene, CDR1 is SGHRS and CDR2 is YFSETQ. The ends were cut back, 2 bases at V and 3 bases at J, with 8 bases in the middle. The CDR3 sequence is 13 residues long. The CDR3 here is CASSFTGKETQYF. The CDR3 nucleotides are TGCGCCAGCAGCTTTACAGGGAAAGAGACCCAGTACTTC.

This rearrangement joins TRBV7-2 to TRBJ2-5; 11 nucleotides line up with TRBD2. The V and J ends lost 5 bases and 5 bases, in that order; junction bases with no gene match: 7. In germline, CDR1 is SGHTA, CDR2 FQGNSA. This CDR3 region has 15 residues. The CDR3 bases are TGTGCCAGCAGCCCTAGCGGGGGGCGAGGTGAGACCCAGTACTTC. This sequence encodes CASSPSGGRGETQYF.

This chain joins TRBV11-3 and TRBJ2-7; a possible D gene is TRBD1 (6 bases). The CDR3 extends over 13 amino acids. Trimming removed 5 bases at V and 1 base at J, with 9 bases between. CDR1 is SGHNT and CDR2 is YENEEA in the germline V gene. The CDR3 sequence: CASSLRGSYEQYF. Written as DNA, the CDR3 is TGTGCCAGCAGCCTTAGGGGGTCCTACGAGCAGTACTTC.

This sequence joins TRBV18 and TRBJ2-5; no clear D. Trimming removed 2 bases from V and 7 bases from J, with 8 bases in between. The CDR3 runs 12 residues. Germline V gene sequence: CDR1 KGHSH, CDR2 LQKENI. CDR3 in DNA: TGTGCCAGCTCACCAGCCGTGGGGACCCAGTACTTC. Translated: CASSPAVGTQYF. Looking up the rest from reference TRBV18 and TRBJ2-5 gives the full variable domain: NAGVMQNPRHLVRRRGQEARLRCSPMKGHSHVYWYRQLPEEGLKFMVYLQKENIIDESGMPKERFSAEFPKEGPSILRIQQVVRGDSAAYFCASSPAVGTQYFGPGTRLLVL.

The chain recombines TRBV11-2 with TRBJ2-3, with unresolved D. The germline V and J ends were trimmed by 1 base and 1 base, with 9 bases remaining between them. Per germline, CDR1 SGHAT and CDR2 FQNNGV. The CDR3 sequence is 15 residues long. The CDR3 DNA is TGTGCCAGCAGCTTAGCCGGGTTTGGCACAGATACGCAGTATTTT. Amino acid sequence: CASSLAGFGTDTQYF.

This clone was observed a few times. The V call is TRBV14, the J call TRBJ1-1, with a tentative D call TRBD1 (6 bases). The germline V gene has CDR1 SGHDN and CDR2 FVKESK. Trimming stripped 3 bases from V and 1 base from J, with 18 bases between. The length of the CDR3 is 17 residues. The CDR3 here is CASSHYRTLGANTEAFF. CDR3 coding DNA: TGTGCCAGCAGCCACTACCGCACCCTGGGGGCGAACACTGAAGCTTTCTTT.